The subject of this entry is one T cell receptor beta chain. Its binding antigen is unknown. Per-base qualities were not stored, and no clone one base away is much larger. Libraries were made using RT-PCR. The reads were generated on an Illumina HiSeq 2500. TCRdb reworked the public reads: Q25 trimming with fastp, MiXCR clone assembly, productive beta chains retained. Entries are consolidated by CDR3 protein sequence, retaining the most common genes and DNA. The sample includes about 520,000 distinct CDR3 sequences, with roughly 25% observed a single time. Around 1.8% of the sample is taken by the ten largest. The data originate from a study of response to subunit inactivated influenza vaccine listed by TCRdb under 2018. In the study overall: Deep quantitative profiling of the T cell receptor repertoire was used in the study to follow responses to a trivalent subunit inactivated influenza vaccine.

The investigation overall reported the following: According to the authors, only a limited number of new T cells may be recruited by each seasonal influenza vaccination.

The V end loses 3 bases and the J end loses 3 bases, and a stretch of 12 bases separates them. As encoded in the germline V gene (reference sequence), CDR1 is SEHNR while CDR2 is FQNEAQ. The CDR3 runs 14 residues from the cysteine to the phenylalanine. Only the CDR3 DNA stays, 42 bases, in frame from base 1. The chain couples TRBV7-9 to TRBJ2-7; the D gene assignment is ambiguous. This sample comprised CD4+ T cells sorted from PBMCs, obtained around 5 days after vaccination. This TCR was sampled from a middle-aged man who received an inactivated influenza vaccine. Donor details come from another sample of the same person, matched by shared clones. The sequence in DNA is TGTGCCAGCAGCTTGATGGCAGCAGGCTACGAGCAGTACTTC. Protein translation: CASSLMAAGYEQYF.